This TCR beta chain was captured by sequencing in a study of response to subunit inactivated influenza vaccine. Study findings and constraints: The authors offered the suggestion that each seasonal influenza vaccination recruits few new T cells.

Germline values: CDR1 MNHNS, CDR2 SASEGT. The V end was cut by 5 bases, the J end by 7 bases, with 17 bases between. The CDR3 sequence is 14 residues long. TCRdb reprocessed the RT-PCR reads with MiXCR, giving one entry per CDR3 protein. The repertoire includes over 400,000 distinct CDR3 sequences, 13% of them detected once, and about an eighth sits in the top ten. A note on this clonotype: Its antigen is unidentified.

The origin of this receptor is a man between 45 and 60 years old who received an inactivated influenza vaccine. The genes are TRBV6-1 and TRBJ2-5; tentative D call: TRBD1 (6 bases). Specimen: PBMCs from blood, collected roughly 47 days after vaccination. The CDR3 DNA reads TGTGCCAGCAGTACCGGACAGACTCTGGTGACCCAGTACTTC. Its translation is CASSTGQTLVTQYF.